This T cell receptor beta chain stems from a study of T cells after posttransplantation cyclophosphamide. The V and J ends lost 3 bases and 5 bases respectively, with 10 bases between them. This CDR3 region has 13 residues. Germline V CDR1 and CDR2: KGHSH, LQKENI. The naive gate required viable CD3+CD4+ or CD3+CD8+ cells with CCR7+CD45RA+CD45RO-CD95-CD27+CD28+ phenotype. The assay was immunoSEQ multiplex PCR, and TCRdb's table has in-frame clones only and misses some. The table shows fewer than 20,000 clones, with less than 95% occurring only once. This TCR was sampled from a woman aged 50 to 60 in good health and a related stem cell transplant donor. The sequencing input was naive CD4+ T cells sorted from blood. This chain uses TRBV18 with TRBJ1-2; possibly TRBD1 for D (6 bases). The CDR3 is CASSPGQLYGYTF. In nucleotides, the CDR3 is TGTGCCAGCTCACCTGGACAGTTGTATGGCTACACCTTC.